Listed below are T cell receptor beta chains from one sample, sequenced in a study of blood T cell repertoires in COVID-19. Libraries were prepared by immunoSEQ multiplex PCR; TCRdb keeps only in-frame clonotypes and omits some of them. The table has about 68,000 clones, about 85% seen once. Sequenced sample: peripheral blood. The receptor set was obtained from a woman aged 50 to 60 with COVID-19, enrolled during active disease. Both conserved end residues are part of each CDR3. The D gene is left open where the match is weak. Clone size appears in some rows only: once, few, many, or a class for an expanded clone.

V gene: TRBV14
D gene: NA
J gene: TRBJ2-2
clone size: NA
CDR3 length: 14
CDR3 DNA: TGTGCCAGCAGCCACGCAGGGGTCACCGGGGAGCTGTTTTTT
CDR3 protein: CASSHAGVTGELFF

V gene: TRBV7-9
D gene: NA
J gene: TRBJ1-2
clone size: NA
CDR3 length: 11
CDR3 DNA: TGTGCCAGCCACACAGGGAACGGCTACACCTTC
CDR3 protein: CASHTGNGYTF

V gene: TRBV7-8
D gene: NA
J gene: TRBJ2-7
clone size: NA
CDR3 length: 15
CDR3 DNA: TGTGCCAGCAGCTTACATGGACAGCCCTTCTACGAGCAGTACTTC
CDR3 protein: CASSLHGQPFYEQYF

V gene: TRBV6-2/TRBV6-3
D gene: TRBD1
J gene: TRBJ1-2
clone size: once
CDR3 length: 14
CDR3 DNA: TGTGCCAGCAGTTTAGGGACAGGAACCCATGGCTACACCTTC
CDR3 protein: CASSLGTGTHGYTF

V gene: TRBV19
D gene: NA
J gene: TRBJ1-1
clone size: NA
CDR3 length: 13
CDR3 DNA: TGTGCCAGTAGTCCATGGCTTTGGACTGAAGCTTTCTTT
CDR3 protein: CASSPWLWTEAFF

V gene: TRBV3-1/TRBV3-2
D gene: NA
J gene: TRBJ2-3
clone size: NA
CDR3 length: 15
CDR3 DNA: TGTGCCAGCAGCCCCCCAGCGGAGAGCACAGATACGCAGTATTTT
CDR3 protein: CASSPPAESTDTQYF

V gene: TRBV5-1
D gene: TRBD1
J gene: TRBJ2-1
clone size: NA
CDR3 length: 14
CDR3 DNA: TGCGCCAGCAGCGCGGGGACAGGCTACAATGAGCAGTTCTTC
CDR3 protein: CASSAGTGYNEQFF

V gene: TRBV28
D gene: TRBD2
J gene: TRBJ2-1
clone size: NA
CDR3 length: 12
CDR3 DNA: TGTGCCAGCAGCCTTAGCGGGAGGGAGCAGTTCTTC
CDR3 protein: CASSLSGREQFF

V gene: TRBV30
D gene: NA
J gene: TRBJ1-4
clone size: NA
CDR3 length: 14
CDR3 DNA: TGTGCCTGGAAGAGGCGTGGACAAGTTGAAAAACTGTTTTTT
CDR3 protein: CAWKRRGQVEKLFF

V gene: TRBV20-1
D gene: NA
J gene: TRBJ1-5
clone size: NA
CDR3 length: 14
CDR3 DNA: TGCAGTGCTAGTAGGCCAGGGTATGGCCAGCCCCAGCATTTT
CDR3 protein: CSASRPGYGQPQHF

V gene: TRBV6-1
D gene: TRBD2
J gene: TRBJ2-1
clone size: NA
CDR3 length: 18
CDR3 DNA: TGTGCCAGCAGTGAACCATACCGGACTAGCGGAGTAGAAAATGAGCAGTTCTTC
CDR3 protein: CASSEPYRTSGVENEQFF

V gene: TRBV30
D gene: TRBD2
J gene: TRBJ2-3
clone size: NA
CDR3 length: 15
CDR3 DNA: TGTGCCTGGGCAGGGTCTAGCGGGAGGAGGGGTACGCAGTATTTT
CDR3 protein: CAWAGSSGRRGTQYF

V gene: TRBV5-6
D gene: NA
J gene: TRBJ1-5
clone size: NA
CDR3 length: 14
CDR3 DNA: TGTGCCAGCAGCTTCTGGGGCGGGGACCAGCCCCAGCATTTT
CDR3 protein: CASSFWGGDQPQHF

V gene: TRBV29-1
D gene: NA
J gene: TRBJ1-2
clone size: once
CDR3 length: 12
CDR3 DNA: TGCAGCGTTGAGGCAGGAGACAGGGGCTACACCTTC
CDR3 protein: CSVEAGDRGYTF

V gene: TRBV29-1
D gene: NA
J gene: TRBJ1-1
clone size: few
CDR3 length: 13
CDR3 DNA: TGCAGCCTCGAACGGCACTCAGGAACTGAAGCTTTCTTT
CDR3 protein: CSLERHSGTEAFF

V gene: TRBV2
D gene: NA
J gene: TRBJ1-2
clone size: NA
CDR3 length: 13
CDR3 DNA: TGTGCCACCACGGTGGCGGGGTACTATGGCTACACCTTC
CDR3 protein: CATTVAGYYGYTF

V gene: TRBV12-3/TRBV12-4
D gene: NA
J gene: TRBJ1-2
clone size: NA
CDR3 length: 13
CDR3 DNA: TGTGCCAGCAGTCACAGGGACGACTATGGCTACACCTTC
CDR3 protein: CASSHRDDYGYTF

V gene: TRBV27
D gene: NA
J gene: TRBJ2-1
clone size: NA
CDR3 length: 15
CDR3 DNA: TGTGCCAGCAGTTTAAGGAGGGGGCAGACCAATGAGCAGTTCTTC
CDR3 protein: CASSLRRGQTNEQFF

V gene: TRBV28
D gene: NA
J gene: TRBJ1-5
clone size: NA
CDR3 length: 19
CDR3 DNA: TGTGCCAGCGAAAGAGACAGGCCGAAGAGTTCCAACCCTTATCAGCCCCAGCATTTT
CDR3 protein: CASERDRPKSSNPYQPQHF

V gene: TRBV6-6
D gene: NA
J gene: TRBJ2-7
clone size: NA
CDR3 length: 14
CDR3 DNA: TGTGCCAGCAGCACACCGGGACTTTATAACGAGCAGTACTTC
CDR3 protein: CASSTPGLYNEQYF

V gene: TRBV5-4
D gene: TRBD2
J gene: TRBJ2-1
clone size: NA
CDR3 length: 16
CDR3 DNA: TGTGCCAGCAGCATAGATTTGCGGGAGTGGTACAATGAGCAGTTCTTC
CDR3 protein: CASSIDLREWYNEQFF

V gene: TRBV3-1/TRBV3-2
D gene: TRBD2
J gene: TRBJ2-5
clone size: NA
CDR3 length: 15
CDR3 DNA: TGTGCCAGCAGCCGGGGACTAGCGGGAGGAGGGGACCAGTACTTC
CDR3 protein: CASSRGLAGGGDQYF

V gene: TRBV28
D gene: NA
J gene: TRBJ1-5
clone size: NA
CDR3 length: 12
CDR3 DNA: TGTGCCAGCAGTCCTCGCTGGGACATAAGGTATTTT
CDR3 protein: CASSPRWDIRYF

V gene: TRBV2
D gene: TRBD1
J gene: TRBJ1-1
clone size: NA
CDR3 length: 11
CDR3 DNA: TGTGCCAGACAGGGGGCCCGGGGAGCTTTCTTT
CDR3 protein: CARQGARGAFF

V gene: TRBV2
D gene: TRBD1
J gene: TRBJ1-5
clone size: NA
CDR3 length: 13
CDR3 DNA: TGTGCCAGCCAACAGGGGAACAATCAGCCCCAGCATTTT
CDR3 protein: CASQQGNNQPQHF

V gene: TRBV15
D gene: TRBD2
J gene: TRBJ2-3
clone size: NA
CDR3 length: 17
CDR3 DNA: TGTGCCACCAGCAGCCCATTGGGACTAGCGGGAGCAGATACGCAGTATTTT
CDR3 protein: CATSSPLGLAGADTQYF

V gene: TRBV4-1
D gene: NA
J gene: TRBJ2-7
clone size: NA
CDR3 length: 11
CDR3 DNA: TGCGCCAGCAGCCGCACAGGGGAGCAGTACTTC
CDR3 protein: CASSRTGEQYF

V gene: TRBV7-2
D gene: NA
J gene: TRBJ2-2
clone size: NA
CDR3 length: 13
CDR3 DNA: TGTGCCAGCAGCCCCTGGGGGGCCGGGGAGCTGTTTTTT
CDR3 protein: CASSPWGAGELFF

V gene: TRBV6-5
D gene: NA
J gene: TRBJ1-3
clone size: NA
CDR3 length: 16
CDR3 DNA: TGTGCCAGCAGTTCTACCGGGCCAGGCCCGGGGAACACCATATATTTT
CDR3 protein: CASSSTGPGPGNTIYF

V gene: TRBV7-9
D gene: TRBD1
J gene: TRBJ1-2
clone size: NA
CDR3 length: 14
CDR3 DNA: TGTGCCAGCAGCATCGGGACAGGGAACTATGGCTACACCTTC
CDR3 protein: CASSIGTGNYGYTF

V gene: TRBV2
D gene: TRBD2
J gene: TRBJ2-7
clone size: NA
CDR3 length: 14
CDR3 DNA: TGTGCCAGCAGTGGGTTAGCGGGAACCTACGAGCAGTACTTC
CDR3 protein: CASSGLAGTYEQYF

V gene: TRBV5-4
D gene: NA
J gene: TRBJ2-5
clone size: NA
CDR3 length: 14
CDR3 DNA: TGTGCCAGCAGCCTAAGGGGTGGACAAGAGACCCAGTACTTC
CDR3 protein: CASSLRGGQETQYF

V gene: TRBV7-9
D gene: NA
J gene: TRBJ2-7
clone size: NA
CDR3 length: 15
CDR3 DNA: TGTGCCAGCAGCTTATCTAGGGGCGTTACCTACGAGCAGTACTTC
CDR3 protein: CASSLSRGVTYEQYF

V gene: TRBV11-1
D gene: NA
J gene: TRBJ2-7
clone size: few
CDR3 length: 15
CDR3 DNA: TGTGCCAGCAGCTTAGGCCGTCCGGGAGCCTACGAGCAGTACTTC
CDR3 protein: CASSLGRPGAYEQYF

V gene: TRBV11-2
D gene: NA
J gene: TRBJ1-5
clone size: NA
CDR3 length: 14
CDR3 DNA: TGTGCCAGCAGCCTTACAGGTGGCGGTCAGCCCCAGCATTTT
CDR3 protein: CASSLTGGGQPQHF

V gene: TRBV19
D gene: TRBD1
J gene: TRBJ2-5
clone size: NA
CDR3 length: 12
CDR3 DNA: TGTGCCATCGGGACAGGGGGAGAGACCCAGTACTTC
CDR3 protein: CAIGTGGETQYF

V gene: TRBV2
D gene: NA
J gene: TRBJ1-2
clone size: once
CDR3 length: 18
CDR3 DNA: TGTGCCAGCAGTGAAGCGCGGGGGGGAGGCAGGGAAGGGTATGGCTACACCTTC
CDR3 protein: CASSEARGGGREGYGYTF

V gene: TRBV5-5
D gene: NA
J gene: TRBJ2-2
clone size: NA
CDR3 length: 14
CDR3 DNA: TGTGCCAGCAGCCTGGACAGGAACACCGGGGAGCTGTTTTTT
CDR3 protein: CASSLDRNTGELFF

V gene: TRBV7-9
D gene: NA
J gene: TRBJ2-1
clone size: NA
CDR3 length: 15
CDR3 DNA: TGTGCCAGCAGCTTGGGGAGTTTGGACGCACTAAAGCAGTTCTTC
CDR3 protein: CASSLGSLDALKQFF

V gene: TRBV18
D gene: TRBD2
J gene: TRBJ2-5
clone size: NA
CDR3 length: 15
CDR3 DNA: TGTGCCAGCAACGGACTAGCGGGCCACCAAGAGACCCAGTACTTC
CDR3 protein: CASNGLAGHQETQYF

V gene: TRBV29-1
D gene: NA
J gene: TRBJ2-3
clone size: NA
CDR3 length: 15
CDR3 DNA: TGCAGCGCCAACTTGCGGGACAGCAGCACAGATACGCAGTATTTT
CDR3 protein: CSANLRDSSTDTQYF

V gene: TRBV5-6
D gene: NA
J gene: TRBJ2-7
clone size: NA
CDR3 length: 14
CDR3 DNA: TGTGCCAGCAGCTCCGGGACTGAGTCCTACGAGCAGTACTTC
CDR3 protein: CASSSGTESYEQYF

V gene: TRBV7-3
D gene: TRBD2
J gene: TRBJ2-5
clone size: once
CDR3 length: 18
CDR3 DNA: TGTGCCAGCAGCCTAAATGGGTCTAGCGGGAGGGCCATGGAGACCCAGTACTTC
CDR3 protein: CASSLNGSSGRAMETQYF

V gene: TRBV3-1/TRBV3-2
D gene: NA
J gene: TRBJ2-2
clone size: NA
CDR3 length: 14
CDR3 DNA: TGTGCCAGCAGCCGGGACAATAACGCCGGGGAGCTGTTTTTT
CDR3 protein: CASSRDNNAGELFF

V gene: TRBV7-9
D gene: NA
J gene: TRBJ2-1
clone size: NA
CDR3 length: 12
CDR3 DNA: TGTGCCAGCAGCCGGGACTTCAATGAGCAGTTCTTC
CDR3 protein: CASSRDFNEQFF

V gene: TRBV21-1
D gene: NA
J gene: TRBJ1-1
clone size: NA
CDR3 length: 14
CDR3 DNA: TGTGCCAGCAGCAAAGTAGGAGTGAACACTGAAGCTTTCTTT
CDR3 protein: CASSKVGVNTEAFF

V gene: TRBV3-1/TRBV3-2
D gene: TRBD2
J gene: TRBJ2-7
clone size: once
CDR3 length: 15
CDR3 DNA: TGTGCCAGCAGCCAATTTTCGGGAGGGCCCTACGAGCAGTACTTC
CDR3 protein: CASSQFSGGPYEQYF

V gene: TRBV5-1
D gene: NA
J gene: TRBJ1-4
clone size: NA
CDR3 length: 16
CDR3 DNA: TGCGCCAGCAGCTTGGCCGGGGTTCCAACTAATGAAAAACTGTTTTTT
CDR3 protein: CASSLAGVPTNEKLFF

V gene: TRBV28
D gene: NA
J gene: TRBJ2-1
clone size: NA
CDR3 length: 17
CDR3 DNA: TGTGCCAGCAGTAGACCACCCCGACAGTGGATTTACAATGAGCAGTTCTTC
CDR3 protein: CASSRPPRQWIYNEQFF

V gene: TRBV10-1
D gene: NA
J gene: TRBJ2-7
clone size: NA
CDR3 length: 11
CDR3 DNA: TGCGCCAGCAGTCCAAACTACGAGCAGTACTTC
CDR3 protein: CASSPNYEQYF

V gene: TRBV7-3
D gene: NA
J gene: TRBJ2-6
clone size: once
CDR3 length: 14
CDR3 DNA: TGTGCCAGCAGCTTAGGTCAGGGGGCCAACGTCCTGACTTTC
CDR3 protein: CASSLGQGANVLTF

V gene: TRBV5-1
D gene: TRBD1
J gene: TRBJ1-2
clone size: NA
CDR3 length: 15
CDR3 DNA: TGCGCCAGCAGCTTCGGACAGGGCGGGGGCTATGGCTACACCTTC
CDR3 protein: CASSFGQGGGYGYTF

V gene: TRBV19
D gene: NA
J gene: TRBJ1-2
clone size: NA
CDR3 length: 13
CDR3 DNA: TGTGCCAACCCGGGACATAAGGGGTTCGGCTACACCTTC
CDR3 protein: CANPGHKGFGYTF

V gene: TRBV6-1
D gene: TRBD2
J gene: TRBJ2-7
clone size: NA
CDR3 length: 14
CDR3 DNA: TGTGCCAGCAGTGATGGGCTAGCGGGAGGCGAGCAGTACTTC
CDR3 protein: CASSDGLAGGEQYF

V gene: TRBV4-2
D gene: TRBD2
J gene: TRBJ2-2
clone size: NA
CDR3 length: 17
CDR3 DNA: TGTGCCAGCAGCCGGTTGACTAGCGGGAGTAACACCGGGGAGCTGTTTTTT
CDR3 protein: CASSRLTSGSNTGELFF

V gene: TRBV6-6
D gene: NA
J gene: TRBJ2-7
clone size: NA
CDR3 length: 14
CDR3 DNA: TGTGCCAGCAGTTACTCTGGACAGAGATACGAGCAGTACTTC
CDR3 protein: CASSYSGQRYEQYF

V gene: TRBV12-2
D gene: NA
J gene: TRBJ1-4
clone size: NA
CDR3 length: 13
CDR3 DNA: TGTGCAAGTCGGGCAGCAACTAATGAAAAACTGTTTTTT
CDR3 protein: CASRAATNEKLFF

V gene: TRBV5-1
D gene: TRBD1
J gene: TRBJ1-6
clone size: NA
CDR3 length: 15
CDR3 DNA: TGCGCCAGCAGCTTGGAGACAGGGGCGCATTCACCCCTCCACTTT
CDR3 protein: CASSLETGAHSPLHF

V gene: TRBV12-3/TRBV12-4
D gene: NA
J gene: TRBJ1-5
clone size: NA
CDR3 length: 13
CDR3 DNA: TGTGCCAGCAGTTCCGCGGGCCGTCAGCCCCAGCATTTT
CDR3 protein: CASSSAGRQPQHF

V gene: TRBV11-2
D gene: NA
J gene: TRBJ2-2
clone size: NA
CDR3 length: 16
CDR3 DNA: TGTGCCAGCAGCTTGTCCCTAGCGACGAACACCGGGGAGCTGTTTTTT
CDR3 protein: CASSLSLATNTGELFF